This T cell receptor (beta chain) was observed in a study of blood T cell repertoires in COVID-19. Study context: Spain, Italy and the United States supplied samples that represented acute and convalescent COVID-19. The analysed material was cDNA or gDNA that came from T cells, B-cell-depleted T cells, or PBMCs.

Study processing details: Amplifying reference gene primers gave estimates of nucleated cell counts. Sequencing was performed with immunoSEQ multiplex PCR; in TCRdb, only in-frame clones are kept and a portion is missing. The V and J calls and clone size come from that table; D and trimming were worked out from the DNA. The data contain approximately 90,000 clones, approximately 83% of them singletons. The CDR3 has 14 residues. The germline gives CDR1 MNHEY, CDR2 SVGAGI. V gave up 7 bases and J gave up 4 bases, with 16 bases separating them. This clonotype was sampled from a man in his sixties with acute or convalescent COVID-19. What was sequenced was peripheral blood. The chain couples TRBV6-5 to TRBJ1-1, with D possibly matching TRBD1 (6 bases). The CDR3, as DNA: TGTGCCAGCACTCTACAGGGAGGGGCCACTGAAGCTTTCTTT. Its protein is CASTLQGGATEAFF.